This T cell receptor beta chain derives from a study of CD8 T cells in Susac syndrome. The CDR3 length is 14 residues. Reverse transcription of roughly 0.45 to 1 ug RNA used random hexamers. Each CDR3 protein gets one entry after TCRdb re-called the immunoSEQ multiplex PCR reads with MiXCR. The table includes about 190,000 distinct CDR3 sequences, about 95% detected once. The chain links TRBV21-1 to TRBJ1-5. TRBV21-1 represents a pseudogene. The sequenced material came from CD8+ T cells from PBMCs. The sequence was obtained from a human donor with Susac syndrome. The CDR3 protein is CASSSGHSNQPQHF. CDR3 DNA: TGTGCCAGCAGCTCTGGACATAGCAATCAGCCCCAGCATTTT.